This section outlines one T cell receptor (beta chain) sequence together with its context. These data come from a study of T cell changes during pregnancy in multiple sclerosis. Some clones are missing from TCRdb's copy, which holds only in-frame ones; the method was immunoSEQ multiplex PCR. The top ten hold less than 0.2% of the sample, which has roughly 58,000 clones, about 90% seen once. Germline CDR1 reads SGHRS; CDR2 reads YFSETQ. V lost 6 bases, J lost 2 bases, and 8 bases stayed unmatched. The CDR3 length is 15 residues. This chain uses TRBV5-1 with TRBJ2-1; the match to TRBD2 covers 7 bases. Sequences were derived from CD4+ T cells from peripheral blood mononuclear cells, sampled after pregnancy. The sequence was collected from a female donor in good health, enrolled as a control in a pregnancy study. The DNA for the CDR3 is TGCGCCAGCATGAGGGGACTAAGGGCCTACAATGAGCAGTTCTTC. Its translation: CASMRGLRAYNEQFF.